This T cell receptor beta chain emerged from a study of shared clonotypes between healthy human individuals. Profiled with immunoSEQ multiplex PCR; TCRdb holds only in-frame clones, not every one. The data show 1.6 million or so clones, roughly 97% seen once. V was trimmed by 7 bases and J by 2 bases, leaving 20 bases between them. Per germline, CDR1 KGHSH and CDR2 LQKENI. The CDR3 covers 16 residues. The TCR sequence derives from a man aged 25-45 years in good health. The chain uses TRBV18 and TRBJ1-1; perhaps TRBD1 as D (5 bases). The sample consisted of naive CD4+ T cells sorted from blood. Sample subset: CD45RA+ positively selected. CDR3 sequence reads: CASFFAWGSSNTEAFF. CDR3 coding DNA: TGTGCCAGCTTCTTTGCCTGGGGCAGCAGTAACACTGAAGCTTTCTTT.